This entry concerns a single T cell receptor (beta chain). The specificity of this receptor is unknown. Per-base qualities were not stored, and no clone one base away is much larger. This entry is derived from a study of OX40 agonist ivuxolimab in advanced cancers. The study in broad terms: Ivuxolimab was a fully human IgG2 agonistic monoclonal antibody targeting the costimulatory receptor OX40 (CD134). Intravenous ivuxolimab was administered to patients every 2 weeks at six dose levels: 0.01, 0.1, 0.3, 1.5, 3 and 10 mg/kg. Among the 52 dose-escalation patients, about 20 had hepatocellular carcinoma, about 15 melanoma, 9 renal cell carcinoma and 9 head and neck cancer. In the dose-escalation cohort, 82.7% of patients were male, and the mean age was approximately 60 years, with a range of roughly 20 to 80. Prior anti-PD-1, anti-PD-L1 or anti-CTLA-4 therapy was permitted, and 40% of dose-escalation patients had received checkpoint inhibitors. Partial responses were achieved by three dose-escalation patients, of whom one had hepatocellular carcinoma and two had cutaneous melanoma. The purpose of peripheral TCRbeta sequencing was to test whether ivuxolimab changed TCR sequence diversity and led to clonal T-cell expansion. The paper covers the monotherapy dose-escalation part of the phase I ivuxolimab trial, which included N = 52 patients.

Overall study results and their limits: At doses of 0.1 to 3.0 mg/kg, clonal expansion of both CD4+ and CD8+ blood T cells was observed from baseline to week 6. After ivuxolimab, more expanded clones were found on average in CD8+ T cells than in CD4+ T cells. The antigen specificity of the clonally expanded peripheral T cells was not determined. Low levels of normalized T-cell clonal expansion were also seen in some patients who did not respond. In the 0.1-3.0 mg/kg groups, partial responders had among the lowest normalized peripheral clonal expansion, particularly in CD8+ T cells.

Genomic DNA was isolated from the sorted cells so that the TCRbeta CDR3 region could be sequenced. The immunoSEQ Assay was used for sequencing of TCRbeta CDR3 regions. TCRdb holds this immuneACCESS table with in-frame rearrangements only. Some clones are missing; in checked studies, unresolved V genes explain under half, and the rest has no known cause. Within this sample are under 65,000 clones, with roughly nine tenths of them counted one time only. Of the sample, about 11% falls within the top ten clones. Patients with autoimmune disease history or receiving systemic immunosuppression were excluded from the trial. Peripheral blood for TCR sequencing was drawn from every dose cohort at baseline, at cycle 4 day 1 and at cycle 7 day 1. Samples came from an open-label, multicenter, first-in-human phase I dose-escalation trial of ivuxolimab. The trial enrolled adults with locally advanced or metastatic head and neck squamous cell, hepatocellular, melanoma or renal cell carcinoma. Before TCR sequencing, CD4+ and CD8+ T cells were separately sorted from peripheral blood.

V is trimmed back by 10 bases and J by 1 base, and the junction contains 13 bases that no gene match accounts for. CDR1 and CDR2 (MDHEN, SYDVKM) derive from the germline V gene. From the cysteine through the phenylalanine, the CDR3 covers 17 amino acids. The CDR3 DNA has 51 bases and is translated from base 1. The sequence was collected from an adult with an advanced solid tumor such as melanoma, head and neck, liver or kidney cancer. The sample consisted of CD4+ or CD8+ T cells sorted from blood, taken in a trial of the OX40 agonist ivuxolimab. The rearranged segments are TRBV28 and TRBJ1-3, and TRBD1 aligns with 10 junction nucleotides. CDR3 loop: CATHDPRQGASGNTIYF. Here is the DNA: TGTGCCACCCATGACCCGAGACAGGGGGCTTCTGGAAACACCATATATTTT.